Reported below is one T cell receptor (beta chain). Its antigen is still unknown. This specimen comes from a study of shared clonotypes between healthy human individuals. Study summary: Samples came from a couple of female and three male donors aged 18 to 49. Study results and limitations: Rarefaction curves obtained for sorted subsets showed sequencing incomplete despite large depth. Among four donors, 4.5% to 5.5% of naive CD4 clonotypes were found in common.

V shed 0 bases, J shed 4 bases, and the junction held 7 bases outside the gene matches. The V gene's germline CDR1 is SGDLS and CDR2 YYNGEE. This CDR3 is built from 16 residues. Healthy adults negative for HIV, lacking recent acute infections or vaccinations, served as donors. Generated by immunoSEQ multiplex PCR, the TCRdb table keeps only in-frame clones and is missing some. The table has 2 million to 3 million clones, under 95% seen once. The chain recombines TRBV9 with TRBJ1-5; 7 bases are shared with TRBD1. Sequencing was carried out using naive CD4+ T cells from PBMCs. Stated subset: CD45RA+ positively selected. The sequence derives from a man younger than 30 in good health. Some clones in this sample may be carry-over from other donors' samples. The chain's CDR3 is CASSVGGGNGNQPQHF. CDR3 bases: TGTGCCAGCAGCGTAGGAGGGGGCAACGGAAATCAGCCCCAGCATTTT.